This T cell receptor beta chain was identified in a study of T-cell reconstitution after alpha-beta-depleted transplantation in children. The library targeted TCRbeta and was prepared with unique molecular identifiers. TCRdb re-called the PCR reads with MiXCR, one entry per CDR3 protein. The repertoire consists of approximately 650,000 distinct CDR3 sequences, with 13% occurring once and the leading ten covering about 0.79%. This CDR3 spans 14 amino acids. CDR1 and CDR2 (germline): SEHNR, FQNEAQ (reference sequence). The V end was cut by 3 bases, the J end by 6 bases, with 12 bases between. This clonotype was counted only a few times. Its antigen is as yet unknown. Study outcomes and limitations: When one year had passed after transplant, most T-cell counts and diversity came from newly produced T cells.

The J gene is TRBJ2-1, the V gene TRBV7-9; D gene uncertain. The TCR originated in a girl aged 2 to 10 with congenital amegakaryocytic thrombocytopenia, due to receive a stem cell transplant. The sample consisted of PBMCs, taken before TCRalphabeta/CD19-depleted stem cell transplant. CDR3 bases: TGTGCCAGCAGCTTCGTGTTAGGTATCAATGAGCAGTTCTTC. Translated: CASSFVLGINEQFF. Based on the CDR3 plus reference TRBV7-9 and TRBJ2-1, the full variable domain is DTGVSQNPRHKITKRGQNVTFRCDPISEHNRLYWYRQTLGQGPEFLTYFQNEAQLEKSRLLSDRFSAERPKGSFSTLEIQRTEQGDSAMYLCASSFVLGINEQFFGPGTRLTVL.